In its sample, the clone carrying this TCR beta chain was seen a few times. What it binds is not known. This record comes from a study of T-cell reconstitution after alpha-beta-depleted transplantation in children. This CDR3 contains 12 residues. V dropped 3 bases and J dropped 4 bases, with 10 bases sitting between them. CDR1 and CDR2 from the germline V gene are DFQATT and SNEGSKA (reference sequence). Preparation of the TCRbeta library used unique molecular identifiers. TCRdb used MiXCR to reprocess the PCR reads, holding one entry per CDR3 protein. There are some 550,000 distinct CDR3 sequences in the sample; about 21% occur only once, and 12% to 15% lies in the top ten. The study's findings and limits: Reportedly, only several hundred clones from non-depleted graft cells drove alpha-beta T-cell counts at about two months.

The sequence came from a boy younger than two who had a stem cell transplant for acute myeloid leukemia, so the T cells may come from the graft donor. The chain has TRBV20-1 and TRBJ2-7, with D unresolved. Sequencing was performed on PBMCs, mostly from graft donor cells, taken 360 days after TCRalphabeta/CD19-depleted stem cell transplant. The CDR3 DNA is TGCAGTGCTAGCCCGGACGGATACGAGCAGTACTTC. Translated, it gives CSASPDGYEQYF.